These 23 T cell receptor beta chains came from one sample sequenced in a study of T cell responses to AZD1222 COVID-19 vaccine. Profiling relied on immunoSEQ multiplex PCR, and the TCRdb table lists in-frame clones only, not all of them. The sample has about 150,000 clones, approximately 87% seen once. This sample comprised peripheral blood, obtained on day 0 of MenACWY control vaccination. Receptors were obtained from an adult in good health.

The count of this clone is one. The CDR3 DNA is TGCGCCAGCAGCCGTCTATTAGATGAACCCGAAAAACTGTTTTTT. Translation gives CASSRLLDEPEKLFF. The rearrangement uses TRBV4-3 and TRBJ1-4; no firm D call. V lost 4 bases to trimming and J lost 8 bases, with 17 bases between them. The CDR3 is 15 residues long. Germline loops: CDR1 LGHNA, CDR2 YSLEER.

The chain is built from TRBV7-8 and TRBJ2-7; D may be TRBD2 (5 bases). The V gene's germline CDR1 is SGHVS and CDR2 FQNEAQ. There are 11 residues in the CDR3. Trimming stripped 5 bases from V and 5 bases from J, with 7 bases between. The CDR3, as DNA: TGTGCCAGCAGCGAGGGTAACGAGCAGTACGTC. Amino acids: CASSEGNEQYV.

Here the CDR3 DNA reads TGTGCCAGCAGCTTGGTCAGGGGGAACTATGGCTACACCTTC. Translation: CASSLVRGNYGYTF. The J gene is TRBJ1-2, the V gene TRBV13; 7 bases align to TRBD1. J lost 2 bases, V lost 3 bases, and 3 bases had no gene match. CDR3 length: 14 amino acids. CDR1 is PRHDT and CDR2 is FYEKMQ in the germline V gene (reference sequence).

This clone has only one observation. The V gene is TRBV12-5, the J gene TRBJ1-6, with D hard to call. V was clipped by 0 bases and J by 8 bases, with 5 bases between them. Germline V gives CDR1 LGHNT, CDR2 FRNRAP. This CDR3 has 13 amino acids. CDR3: CASGLVLDSPLHF. Here the CDR3 DNA reads TGTGCTAGTGGTTTGGTATTGGATTCACCCCTCCACTTT.

The chain links TRBV6-1 to TRBJ1-2, with 7 bases aligning to TRBD1. Germline lookup yields CDR1 MNHNS and CDR2 SASEGT. The CDR3 length is 15 residues. The J segment lost 7 bases and the V segment lost 2 bases, leaving 10 bases of the junction unmatched. The CDR3: CASSELLTGSGGYTF. In nucleotides, the CDR3 is TGTGCCAGCAGTGAATTATTGACAGGGTCGGGTGGCTACACCTTC.

V is TRBV5-1 and J is TRBJ2-7; a weak D match, TRBD1 (6 bases). The V end was cut by 4 bases, the J end by 1 base, with 15 bases between. CDR3 length: 15 amino acids. Germline V gene lookup returns CDR1 SGHRS and CDR2 YFSETQ. The CDR3 DNA sequence: TGCGCCAGCAGCACTGGACAGCCAGGGTCCTACGAGCAGTACGTC. Its translation is CASSTGQPGSYEQYV.

This chain links TRBV7-3 with TRBJ1-2; D not resolved. Per the germline V gene, CDR1 is SGHTA and CDR2 is FQGTGA. This CDR3 is 13 amino acids long. V was trimmed by 5 bases and J by 3 bases, leaving 10 bases between them. Written as DNA, the CDR3 is TGTGCCAGCAGCCCAAACCGTGACTATGGCTACACCTTC. Amino acids: CASSPNRDYGYTF. The full variable domain, with the rest looked up from reference TRBV7-3 and TRBJ1-2, is GAGVSQTPSNKVTEKGKYVELRCDPISGHTALYWYRQSLGQGPEFLIYFQGTGAADDSGLPNDRFFAVRPEGSVSTLKIQRTERGDSAVYLCASSPNRDYGYTFGSGTRLTVV.

This clone was found many times. The gene calls are TRBV7-3 and TRBJ2-1; 7 bases line up with TRBD2. Per the germline V gene, CDR1 is SGHTA and CDR2 is FQGTGA. With 5 bases clipped from V and 4 bases from J, the junction kept 17 bases outside the gene matches. The CDR3 runs to 18 residues. CDR3 sequence: CASSPTLVGAGVYNEQFF. The DNA of the CDR3 is TGTGCCAGCAGCCCAACCCTGGTTGGTGCGGGAGTGTACAATGAGCAGTTCTTC.

This chain joins TRBV14 and TRBJ1-2; D might be TRBD1 (5 bases). The germline V gene has CDR1 SGHDN and CDR2 FVKESK. V lost 3 bases, J lost 2 bases, and 7 bases lay in between. The CDR3 consists of 13 residues. The CDR3: CASSQTANYGYTF. The DNA for the CDR3 is TGTGCCAGCAGCCAGACAGCCAACTATGGCTACACCTTC.

This clone was seen only once. The chain joins TRBV10-3 to TRBJ1-3, with a possible D match to TRBD1 (6 bases). Germline lookup yields CDR1 ENHRY and CDR2 SYGVKD. Trimming took 5 bases from V and 8 from J, leaving 16 bases between them. The CDR3 has 14 amino acids. The CDR3 sequence: CAISTDWGAYTIYF. For the CDR3, the DNA is TGTGCCATCAGTACAGACTGGGGGGCATACACCATATATTTT.

The gene calls are TRBV9 and TRBJ2-5; 9 positions match TRBD2. Germline CDR1 and CDR2: SGDLS and YYNGEE. V dropped 3 bases and J dropped 5; count of bases not matched to a gene: 11. The CDR3 is 16 residues long. CDR3 in amino acids: CASSALAGVGTETQYF. In nucleotides, the CDR3 is TGTGCCAGCAGCGCCTTAGCGGGAGTAGGTACGGAGACCCAGTACTTC.

The chain couples TRBV5-1 to TRBJ1-2; TRBD1 matches 9 bases. Trimming took 0 bases from V and 4 from J; bases not matched to a gene: 1. CDR1 is SGHRS and CDR2 is YFSETQ in the germline V gene. The CDR3 loop spans 14 amino acids. The CDR3 loop reads CASSLVTGGYGYTF. The CDR3 nucleotides read TGCGCCAGCAGCTTGGTGACAGGGGGCTATGGCTACACCTTC.

V and J are TRBV7-8 and TRBJ1-2; 7 bases map to TRBD1. Germline CDR1 reads SGHVS; CDR2 reads FQNEAQ. V gave up 5 bases and J gave up 8 bases; unmatched junction bases: 8. The CDR3 has 13 residues. Here the CDR3 DNA reads TGTGCCAGCAGCCCGGGACAGACATGGGGCTACACCTTC. It is translated as CASSPGQTWGYTF.

V and J are TRBV14 and TRBJ2-3; D not certain. This CDR3 spans 15 amino acids. Trimming pared 0 bases from V and 2 bases from J, leaving 9 bases between. Germline assignment: CDR1 SGHDN and CDR2 FVKESK. The CDR3 nucleotides read TGTGCCAGCAGCCAAGAGGCCGGAATCACAGATACGCAGTATTTT. Amino acid sequence: CASSQEAGITDTQYF.

The CDR3 DNA sequence: TGTGCCAGCTCACGTAGCCTCCCTCGAGCTGGGAACACTGAAGCTTTCTTT. Translation gives CASSRSLPRAGNTEAFF. The chain employs TRBV18 and TRBJ1-1; no reliable D call. CDR3 length: 17 amino acids. Germline lookup yields CDR1 KGHSH and CDR2 LQKENI. V lost 4 bases to trimming and J lost 1 base, with 19 bases between them.

The genes are TRBV5-1 and TRBJ1-4; 7 nucleotides line up with TRBD1. The CDR3 runs 15 residues. CDR1 is SGHRS, CDR2 YFSETQ, per germline. Trimming took 4 bases from V and 2 from J; bases not matched to a gene: 5. CDR3 DNA sequence: TGCGCCAGCAGCCAGGGGGGACAGACTAATGAAAAACTGTTTTTT. Amino acid sequence: CASSQGGQTNEKLFF. The variable domain in full, with the rest retrieved from reference TRBV5-1 and TRBJ1-4, is KAGVTQTPRYLIKTRGQQVTLSCSPISGHRSVSWYQQTPGQGLQFLFEYFSETQRNKGNFPGRFSGRQFSNSRSEMNVSTLELGDSALYLCASSQGGQTNEKLFFGSGTQLSVL.

V usage is TRBV28 and J usage is TRBJ1-6; D is possibly TRBD1 (5 bases). CDR1 MDHEN and CDR2 SYDVKM come from the germline V gene. V was pared by 7 bases and J by 10 bases, with 11 bases between. This CDR3 spans 12 amino acids. CDR3 region: CASTWQGSPLHF. CDR3 bases: TGTGCCAGCACCTGGCAGGGATCACCCCTCCACTTT.

The J gene is TRBJ2-1, the V gene TRBV10-3, with TRBD2 identical over 12 bases. With V trimmed by 6 bases and J by 0 bases, 6 bases remained unmatched. This CDR3 is 17 amino acids long. Germline V lookup: CDR1 ENHRY, CDR2 SYGVKD. The CDR3 DNA follows: TGTGCCATCAGGACCCCGACTAGCGGGAGCTCCTACAATGAGCAGTTCTTC. This encodes CAIRTPTSGSSYNEQFF.

The J gene is TRBJ2-1, the V gene TRBV7-9; TRBD2 aligns across 8 bases. J lost 4 bases, V lost 4 bases, and 9 bases had no gene match. CDR3 length: 16 amino acids. Germline V CDR1 and CDR2: SEHNR, FQNEAQ (reference sequence). The CDR3 region has the DNA TGTGCCAGCAGCTCCCGGGGCGGGAGGATGTACAATGAGCAGTTCTTC. The encoded protein is CASSSRGGRMYNEQFF.

This clone appeared a single time. The gene calls are TRBV7-6 and TRBJ1-2; D not certain. Trimming stripped 6 bases from V and 2 bases from J, with 13 bases between. Germline CDR1 is SGHVS and CDR2 is FNYEAQ. There are 14 residues in the CDR3. The CDR3 is CASSQTGGNYGYTF. CDR3 DNA sequence: TGTGCCAGCAGTCAAACCGGTGGGAACTATGGCTACACCTTC.

The CDR3 here is CATSADGEEAFF. In DNA, the CDR3 is TGTGCCACCAGTGCGGACGGGGAAGAAGCTTTCTTT. V gene TRBV24-1 combines with J gene TRBJ1-1; D is unresolved. Trimming stripped 5 bases from V and 8 bases from J, with 11 bases between. Germline CDR1 and CDR2: KGHDR and SFDVKD. This CDR3 has 12 residues.

The chain has TRBV4-1 and TRBJ1-4, with D possibly TRBD1 on 5 matching bases. V lost 0 bases and J 8 bases, leaving 25 bases between the germline ends. The CDR3 is 19 amino acids. The germline gives CDR1 MGHRA, CDR2 YSYEKL. CDR3 in amino acids: CASSQDPAAVRSGGEKLFF. CDR3 nucleotides: TGCGCCAGCAGCCAAGATCCGGCCGCCGTTAGATCTGGGGGGGAAAAACTGTTTTTT.

This clone was counted between two and nine times. This chain joins TRBV7-6 and TRBJ1-2, with D unresolved. The CDR3 is 15 residues long. Trimming stripped 1 base from V and 4 bases from J, with 13 bases between. Germline assignment: CDR1 SGHVS and CDR2 FNYEAQ. CDR3 region: CASSLESRVAYGYTF. The CDR3 DNA follows: TGTGCCAGCAGCTTAGAGTCTCGGGTGGCCTATGGCTACACCTTC. Full variable domain (remainder filled in from reference TRBV7-6 and TRBJ1-2): GAGVSQSPRYKVTKRGQDVALRCDPISGHVSLYWYRQALGQGPEFLTYFNYEAQQDKSGLPNDRFSAERPEGSISTLTIQRTEQRDSAMYRCASSLESRVAYGYTFGSGTRLTVV.